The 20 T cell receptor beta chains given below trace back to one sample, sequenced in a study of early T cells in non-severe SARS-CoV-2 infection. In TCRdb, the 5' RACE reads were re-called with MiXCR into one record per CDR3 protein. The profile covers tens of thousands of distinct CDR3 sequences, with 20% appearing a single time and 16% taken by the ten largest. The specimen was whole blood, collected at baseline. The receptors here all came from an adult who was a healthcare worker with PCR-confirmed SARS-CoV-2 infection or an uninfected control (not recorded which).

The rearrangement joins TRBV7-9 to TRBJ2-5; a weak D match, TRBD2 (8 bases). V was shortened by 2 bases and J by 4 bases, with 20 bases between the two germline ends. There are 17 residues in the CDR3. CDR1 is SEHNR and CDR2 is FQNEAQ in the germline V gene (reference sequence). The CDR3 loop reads CASSLFSGGPGGETQYF. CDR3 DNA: TGTGCCAGCAGCTTATTCAGCGGGGGCCCAGGGGGAGAGACCCAGTACTTC. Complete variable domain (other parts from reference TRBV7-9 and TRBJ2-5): DTGVSQNPRHKITKRGQNVTFRCDPISEHNRLYWYRQTLGQGPEFLTYFQNEAQLEKSRLLSDRFSAERPKGSFSTLEIQRTEQGDSAMYLCASSLFSGGPGGETQYFGPGTRLLVL.

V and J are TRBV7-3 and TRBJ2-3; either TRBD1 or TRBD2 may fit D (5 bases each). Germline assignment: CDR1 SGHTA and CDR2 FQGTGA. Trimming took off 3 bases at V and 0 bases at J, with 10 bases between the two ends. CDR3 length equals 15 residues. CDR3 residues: CASSFDGASTDTQYF. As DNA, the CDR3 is TGTGCCAGCAGCTTCGACGGGGCTAGCACAGATACGCAGTATTTT. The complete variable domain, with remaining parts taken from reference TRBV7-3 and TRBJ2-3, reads GAGVSQTPSNKVTEKGKYVELRCDPISGHTALYWYRQSLGQGPEFLIYFQGTGAADDSGLPNDRFFAVRPEGSVSTLKIQRTERGDSAVYLCASSFDGASTDTQYFGPGTRLTVL.

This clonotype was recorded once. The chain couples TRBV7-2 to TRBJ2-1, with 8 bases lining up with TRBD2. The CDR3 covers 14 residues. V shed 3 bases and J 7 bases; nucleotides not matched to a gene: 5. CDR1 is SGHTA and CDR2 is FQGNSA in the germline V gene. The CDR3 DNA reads TGTGCCAGCAGCTTTGCGGGGGGTACTAATGAGCAGTTCTTC. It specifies CASSFAGGTNEQFF.

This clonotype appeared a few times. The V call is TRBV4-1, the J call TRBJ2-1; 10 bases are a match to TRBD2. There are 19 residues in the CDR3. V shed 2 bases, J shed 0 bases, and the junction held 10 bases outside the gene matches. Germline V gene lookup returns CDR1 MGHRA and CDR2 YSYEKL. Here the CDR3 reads CASSQSGLAGAFSYNEQFF. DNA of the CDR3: TGCGCCAGCAGCCAATCAGGCCTAGCGGGGGCCTTCTCCTACAATGAGCAGTTCTTC.

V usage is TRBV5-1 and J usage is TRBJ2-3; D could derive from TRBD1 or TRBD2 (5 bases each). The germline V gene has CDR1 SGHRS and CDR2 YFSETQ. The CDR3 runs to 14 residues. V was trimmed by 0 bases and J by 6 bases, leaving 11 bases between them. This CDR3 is CASSLDLAGDTQYF. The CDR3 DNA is TGCGCCAGCAGCTTGGATCTAGCAGGGGATACGCAGTATTTT.

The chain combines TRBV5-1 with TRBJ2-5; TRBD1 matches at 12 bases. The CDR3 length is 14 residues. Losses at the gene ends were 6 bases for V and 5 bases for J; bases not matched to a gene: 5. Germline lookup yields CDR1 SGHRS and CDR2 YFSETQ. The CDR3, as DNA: TGCGCCAGCACCGGGACAGGGGGCCGGGAGACCCAGTACTTC. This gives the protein CASTGTGGRETQYF.

The CDR3 sequence: CSARPGGSYNSPLHF. CDR3 bases: TGCAGTGCTAGACCAGGGGGCTCCTATAATTCACCCCTCCACTTT. This chain joins TRBV20-1 and TRBJ1-6, with 7 nucleotides matching TRBD1. After removal of 2 bases from V and 0 bases from J, the junction contained 1 base not matched to a gene. The germline CDR1 and CDR2 sequences are DFQATT and SNEGSKA (reference sequence). The CDR3 is made up of 15 amino acids.

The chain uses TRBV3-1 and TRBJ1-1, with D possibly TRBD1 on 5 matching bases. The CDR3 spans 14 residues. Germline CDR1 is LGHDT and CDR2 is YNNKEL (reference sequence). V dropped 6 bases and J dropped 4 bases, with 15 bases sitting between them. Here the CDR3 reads CASSRLGDGTEAFF. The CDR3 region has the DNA TGTGCCAGCAGTCGCCTGGGGGACGGCACTGAAGCTTTCTTT. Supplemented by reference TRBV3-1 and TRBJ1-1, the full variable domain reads DTAVSQTPKYLVTQMGNDKSIKCEQNLGHDTMYWYKQDSKKFLKIMFSYNNKELIINETVPNRFSPKSPDKAHLNLHINSLELGDSAVYFCASSRLGDGTEAFFGQGTRLTVV.

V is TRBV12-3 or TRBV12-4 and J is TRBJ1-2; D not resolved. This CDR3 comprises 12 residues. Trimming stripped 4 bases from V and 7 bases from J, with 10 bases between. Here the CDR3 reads CASSSHISGYTF. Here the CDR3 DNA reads TGTGCCAGCAGTTCACATATCTCTGGCTACACCTTC.

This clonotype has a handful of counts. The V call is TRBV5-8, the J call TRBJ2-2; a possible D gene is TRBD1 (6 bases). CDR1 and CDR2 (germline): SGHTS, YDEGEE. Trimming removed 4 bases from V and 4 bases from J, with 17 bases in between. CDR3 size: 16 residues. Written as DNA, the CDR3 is TGTGCCAGCAGCCCGGGGACACCTAGGGCCACCGGGGAGCTGTTTTTT. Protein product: CASSPGTPRATGELFF.

CDR3 residues: CASSLAVSSYNEQFF. CDR3 in DNA: TGTGCCAGCAGCTTAGCGGTTAGCTCCTACAATGAGCAGTTCTTC. The chain carries TRBV7-3 and TRBJ2-1; no firm D call. V gave up 2 bases and J gave up 0 bases, with 8 bases separating them. This CDR3 is built from 15 residues. Looked up from germline, CDR1 is SGHTA and CDR2 is FQGTGA.

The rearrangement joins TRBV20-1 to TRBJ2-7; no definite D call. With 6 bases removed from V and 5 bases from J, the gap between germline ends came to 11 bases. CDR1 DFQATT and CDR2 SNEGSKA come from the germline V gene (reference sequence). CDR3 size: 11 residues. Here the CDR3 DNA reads TGCAGTGCCCAAATTGGCCACGAGCAGTACTTC. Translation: CSAQIGHEQYF.

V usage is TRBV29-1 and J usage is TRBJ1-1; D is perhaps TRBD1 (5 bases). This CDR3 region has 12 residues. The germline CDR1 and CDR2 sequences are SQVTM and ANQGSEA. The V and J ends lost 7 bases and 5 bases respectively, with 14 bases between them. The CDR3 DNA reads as TGCAGCGCGCGGCAGGGCTGGACTGAAGCTTTCTTT. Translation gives CSARQGWTEAFF.

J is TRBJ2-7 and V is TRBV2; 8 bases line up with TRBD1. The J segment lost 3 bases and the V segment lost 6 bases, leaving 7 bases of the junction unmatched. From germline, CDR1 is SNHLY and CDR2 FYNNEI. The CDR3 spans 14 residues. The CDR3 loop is CASSAGTGRYEQYF. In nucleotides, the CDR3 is TGTGCCAGCAGCGCCGGGACAGGTCGCTACGAGCAGTACTTC.

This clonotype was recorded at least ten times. The DNA of the CDR3 is TGTGCCAGCAGTGCAGGACAGTTGGACAAAAACATTCAGTACTTC. This codes for CASSAGQLDKNIQYF. The chain couples TRBV2 to TRBJ2-4; D may be TRBD1 (6 bases). The V and J ends lost 4 bases and 3 bases respectively, with 13 bases between them. The CDR3 consists of 15 residues. Per the germline V gene, CDR1 is SNHLY and CDR2 is FYNNEI.

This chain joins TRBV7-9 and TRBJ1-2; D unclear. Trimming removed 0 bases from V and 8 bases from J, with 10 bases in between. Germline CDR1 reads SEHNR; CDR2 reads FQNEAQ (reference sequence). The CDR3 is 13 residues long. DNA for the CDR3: TGTGCCAGCAGCTTAGCTGGAGGTCTAGGCTACACCTTC. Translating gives CASSLAGGLGYTF.

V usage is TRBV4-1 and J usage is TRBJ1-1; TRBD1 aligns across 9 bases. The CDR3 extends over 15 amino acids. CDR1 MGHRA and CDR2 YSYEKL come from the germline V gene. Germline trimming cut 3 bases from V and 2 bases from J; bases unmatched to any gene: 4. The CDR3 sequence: CASSHPGQGNTEAFF. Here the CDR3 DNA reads TGCGCCAGCAGCCATCCGGGACAGGGAAACACTGAAGCTTTCTTT.

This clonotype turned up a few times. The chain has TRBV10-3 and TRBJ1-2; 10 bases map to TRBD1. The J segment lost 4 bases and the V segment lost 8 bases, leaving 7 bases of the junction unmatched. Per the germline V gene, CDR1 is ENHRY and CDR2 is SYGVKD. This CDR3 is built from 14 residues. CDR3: CAIPARDRGYGYTF. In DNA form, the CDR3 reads TGTGCCATCCCCGCTAGGGACAGGGGCTATGGCTACACCTTC.

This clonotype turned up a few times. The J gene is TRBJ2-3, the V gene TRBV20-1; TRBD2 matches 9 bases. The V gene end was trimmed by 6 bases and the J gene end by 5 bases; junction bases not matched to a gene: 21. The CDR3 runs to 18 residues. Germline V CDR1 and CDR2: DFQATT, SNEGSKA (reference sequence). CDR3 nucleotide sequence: TGCAGTGCCCTCGCCGAAGCTAGCGGGGATTCGATGCGAGATACGCAGTATTTT. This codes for CSALAEASGDSMRDTQYF.

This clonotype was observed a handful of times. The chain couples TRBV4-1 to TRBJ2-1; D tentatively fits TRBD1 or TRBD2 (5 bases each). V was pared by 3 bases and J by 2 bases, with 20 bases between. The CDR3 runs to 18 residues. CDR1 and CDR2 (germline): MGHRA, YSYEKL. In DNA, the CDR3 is TGCGCCAGCAGCCAGACCCTAGTTCCGGGACGGACCTACAATGAGCAGTTCTTC. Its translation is CASSQTLVPGRTYNEQFF.